This TCR beta chain was retrieved from a study of T cells after yellow fever vaccination. Findings of the study overall: Among all clonotypes, a small share was observed in both CD4 and CD8 compartments. The presence of abundant clonotypes contaminating from the bulk population was possible in FACS-sorted repertoires.

CDR1 and CDR2 (germline): SEHNR, FQNEAQ (reference sequence). This CDR3 is built from 11 residues. V gave up 5 bases and J gave up 5 bases, with 6 bases separating them. TCRdb called the 5' RACE reads again in MiXCR, with one record for every CDR3 protein. The data show 500,000 to 650,000 distinct CDR3 sequences, with less than 20% seen just once and roughly a sixth held by the top ten. In its sample, this clonotype was seen a few times. Its specificity is unknown. The chain carries TRBV7-9 and TRBJ1-2; no definite D call. The sequence was obtained from a young man who received the YFV17D yellow fever vaccine. The sequences come from PBMCs, collected 4 to 5 days after the first yellow fever vaccination. CDR3 amino acids: CASSGSYGYTF. In nucleotides, the CDR3 is TGTGCCAGCAGCGGGTCATATGGCTACACCTTC.